This T cell receptor beta chain was found in a study of tumor and adjacent non-tumor tissue in lung cancer. No cell sorting was done before RNA was extracted from the tissue. The normal lung tissue was taken more than 3 cm from the tumor edge. In germline, CDR1 is ENHRY, CDR2 SYGVKD. The V end was cut by 6 bases, the J end by 2 bases, with 7 bases between. The CDR3 has 13 residues. TCRbeta libraries were built with three rounds of nested PCR, modified from ARM-PCR. TCRdb fed the multiplex PCR reads into MiXCR, producing one record per CDR3 protein. The table has 100,000 or so distinct CDR3 sequences, 60% to 80% seen once; the top ten hold roughly 19%.

The TCR comes from a man younger than 40 with non-small cell lung cancer. The specimen was distant non-tumor lung tissue. The rearrangement links TRBV10-3 to TRBJ2-2, with D uncertain. The CDR3 loop is CAIRTINTGELFF. CDR3 sequence (DNA): TGTGCCATCAGGACGATTAACACCGGGGAGCTGTTTTTT.